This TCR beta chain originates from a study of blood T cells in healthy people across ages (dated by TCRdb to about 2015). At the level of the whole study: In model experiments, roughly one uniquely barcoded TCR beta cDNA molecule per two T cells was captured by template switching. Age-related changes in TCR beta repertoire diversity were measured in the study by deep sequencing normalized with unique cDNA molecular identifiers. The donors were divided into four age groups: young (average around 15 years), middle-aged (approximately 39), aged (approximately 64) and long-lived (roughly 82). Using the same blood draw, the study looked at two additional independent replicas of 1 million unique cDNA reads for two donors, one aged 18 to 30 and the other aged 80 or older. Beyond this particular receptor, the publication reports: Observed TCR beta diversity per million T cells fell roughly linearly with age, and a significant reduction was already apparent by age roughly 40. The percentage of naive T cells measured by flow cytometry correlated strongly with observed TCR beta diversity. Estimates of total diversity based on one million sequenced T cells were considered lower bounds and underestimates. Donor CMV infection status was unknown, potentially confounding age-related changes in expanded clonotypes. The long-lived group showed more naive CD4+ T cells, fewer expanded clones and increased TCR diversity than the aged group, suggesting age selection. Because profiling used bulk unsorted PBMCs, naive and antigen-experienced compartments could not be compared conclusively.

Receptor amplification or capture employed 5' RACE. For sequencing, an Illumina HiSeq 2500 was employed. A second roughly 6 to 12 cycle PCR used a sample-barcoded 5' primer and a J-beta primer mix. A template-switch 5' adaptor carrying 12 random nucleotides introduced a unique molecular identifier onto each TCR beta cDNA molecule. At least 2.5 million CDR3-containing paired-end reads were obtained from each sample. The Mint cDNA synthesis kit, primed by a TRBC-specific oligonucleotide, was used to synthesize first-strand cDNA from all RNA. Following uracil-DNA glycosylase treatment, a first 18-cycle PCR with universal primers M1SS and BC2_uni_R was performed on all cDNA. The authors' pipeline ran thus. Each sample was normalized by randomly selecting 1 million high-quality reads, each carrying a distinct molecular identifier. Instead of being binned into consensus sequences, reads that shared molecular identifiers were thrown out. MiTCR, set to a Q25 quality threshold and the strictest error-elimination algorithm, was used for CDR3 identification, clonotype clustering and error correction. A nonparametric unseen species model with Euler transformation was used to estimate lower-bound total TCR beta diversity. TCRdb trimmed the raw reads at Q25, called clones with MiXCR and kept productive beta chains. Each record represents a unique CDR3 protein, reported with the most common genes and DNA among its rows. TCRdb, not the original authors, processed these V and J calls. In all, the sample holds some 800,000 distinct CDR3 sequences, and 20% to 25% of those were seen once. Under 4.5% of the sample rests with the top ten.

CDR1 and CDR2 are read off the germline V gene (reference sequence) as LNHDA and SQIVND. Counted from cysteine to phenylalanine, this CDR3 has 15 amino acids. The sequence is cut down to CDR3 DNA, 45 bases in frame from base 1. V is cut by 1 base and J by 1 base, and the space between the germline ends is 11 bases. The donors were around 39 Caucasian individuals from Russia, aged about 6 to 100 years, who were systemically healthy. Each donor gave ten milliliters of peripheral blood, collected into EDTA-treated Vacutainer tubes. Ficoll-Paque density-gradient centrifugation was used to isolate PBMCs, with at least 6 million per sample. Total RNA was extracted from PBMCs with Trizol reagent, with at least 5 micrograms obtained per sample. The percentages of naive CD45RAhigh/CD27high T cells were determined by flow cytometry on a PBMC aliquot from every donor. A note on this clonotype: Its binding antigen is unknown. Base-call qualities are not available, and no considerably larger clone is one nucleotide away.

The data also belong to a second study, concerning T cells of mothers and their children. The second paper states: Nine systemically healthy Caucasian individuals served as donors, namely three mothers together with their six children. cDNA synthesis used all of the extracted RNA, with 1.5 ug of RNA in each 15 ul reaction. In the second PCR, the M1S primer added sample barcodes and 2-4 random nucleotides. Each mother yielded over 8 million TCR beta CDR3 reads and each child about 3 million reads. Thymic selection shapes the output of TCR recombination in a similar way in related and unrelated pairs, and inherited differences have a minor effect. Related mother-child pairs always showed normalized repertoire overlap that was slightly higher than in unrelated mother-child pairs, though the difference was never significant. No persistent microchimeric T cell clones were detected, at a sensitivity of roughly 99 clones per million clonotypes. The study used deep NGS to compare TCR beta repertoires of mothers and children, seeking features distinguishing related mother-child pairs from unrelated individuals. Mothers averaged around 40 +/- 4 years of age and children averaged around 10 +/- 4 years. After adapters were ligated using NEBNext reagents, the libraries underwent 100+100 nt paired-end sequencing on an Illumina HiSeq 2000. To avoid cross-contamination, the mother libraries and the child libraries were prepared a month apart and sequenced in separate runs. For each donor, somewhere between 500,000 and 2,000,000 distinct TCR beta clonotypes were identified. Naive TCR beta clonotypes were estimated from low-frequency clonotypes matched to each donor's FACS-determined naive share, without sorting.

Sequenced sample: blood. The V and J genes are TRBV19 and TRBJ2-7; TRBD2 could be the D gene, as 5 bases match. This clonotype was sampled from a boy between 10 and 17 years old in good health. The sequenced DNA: TGTGCCAGTAGTATAGCGGGCGGCGGGTCCTACGAGCAGTACTTC. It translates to CASSIAGGGSYEQYF.